This TCR beta chain was identified in a study of sequential checkpoint blockade in melanoma. About the study: More than 20 patients had tumor biopsies before treatment and at week 13.

Study findings and constraints: About 30 times likelier clinical benefit followed increased tumor T-cell fraction and clonality. In arm A, pretreatment tumor clonality was associated with response.

This clone was detected many times. Its antigen remains unknown. Treatment in this sample: randomized to nivolumab then ipilimumab (arm A) or the reverse (arm B). The CDR3 consists of 16 residues. The V segment lost 1 base and the J segment 2 bases; nucleotides outside the gene matches: 6. CDR1 MNHGY and CDR2 SAAAGT come from the germline V gene. Some clones are missing from TCRdb's copy, which holds only in-frame ones; the method was immunoSEQ multiplex PCR. Here the sample spans 5,000 or so clones, less than 20% being singletons. The material sequenced was tumor tissue (inferred from file names), taken from a patient given nivolumab and ipilimumab in sequence. The receptor comes from a human donor with melanoma. V gene TRBV6-8 combines with J gene TRBJ2-7; 9 bases are shared with TRBD1. The CDR3 DNA reads TGTGCCAGCAGTTACTTGAGACAGGGGGACCCCTACGAGCAGTACTTC. Translation: CASSYLRQGDPYEQYF.